The T cell receptor beta chain under discussion was sequenced for a study of blood T cell repertoires in COVID-19. Method: immunoSEQ multiplex PCR; TCRdb's copy keeps in-frame clones and lacks some. The repertoire includes around 150,000 clones, around 90% of them detected once, and roughly 2.3% sits in the top ten. This CDR3 region has 16 residues. V was shortened by 7 bases and J by 4 bases, with 20 bases between the two germline ends. J is TRBJ2-1 and V is TRBV23-1; maybe TRBD2 (6 bases). TRBV23-1 is flagged as an ORF with uncertain function. The clonotype originates from a man younger than 35 with acute or convalescent COVID-19. The specimen was peripheral blood. The CDR3, as DNA: TGCGCCAGCACCACCCCCCCCAGCGGGTATTACAATGAGCAGTTCTTC. Translation gives CASTTPPSGYYNEQFF.